This entry lists 13 T cell receptor beta chains sequenced from one sample in a study of blood T cell repertoires in COVID-19. Here immunoSEQ multiplex PCR was the method, and the copy in TCRdb shows in-frame clones only, minus some. The sample shows about 250,000 clones, more than 75% of them seen only once. Specimen: peripheral blood. The source is a woman aged 55-69 years who had recovered from COVID-19.

This chain connects TRBV7-2 to TRBJ1-2; D might be TRBD1 (6 bases). CDR3 length: 15 residues. From germline, CDR1 is SGHTA and CDR2 FQGNSA. The V gene lost 4 bases and the J gene lost 4 bases, with 16 bases spanning the gap. The CDR3 sequence is CASSSDRQAIYGYTF. As DNA, the CDR3 is TGTGCCAGCAGCTCAGACAGACAGGCGATCTATGGCTACACCTTC. The complete variable domain, with remaining parts taken from reference TRBV7-2 and TRBJ1-2, reads GAGVSQSPSNKVTEKGKDVELRCDPISGHTALYWYRQSLGQGLEFLIYFQGNSAPDKSGLPSDRFSAERTGGSVSTLTIQRTQQEDSAVYLCASSSDRQAIYGYTFGSGTRLTVV.

This clone occurred once. This chain connects TRBV29-1 to TRBJ2-3; the match to TRBD1 covers 7 bases. This CDR3 comprises 15 residues. V shed 6 bases, J shed 2 bases, and the junction held 11 bases outside the gene matches. The germline V gene encodes CDR1 SQVTM and CDR2 ANQGSEA. Written as DNA, the CDR3 is TGCAGCGTCTTCCGACAGGGTCCCGTCACAGATACGCAGTATTTT. Its translation is CSVFRQGPVTDTQYF.

The V and J genes are TRBV21-1 and TRBJ1-3; TRBD1 is taken as the D call from the table, unchecked against the DNA. TRBV21-1 is recorded as a pseudogene. The CDR3 loop spans 17 amino acids. Written as DNA, the CDR3 is TGTGCCAGCAGCAATCAGACAGGGGGCGCGCAAGGAAACACCATATATTTT. Residues: CASSNQTGGAQGNTIYF.

The chain uses TRBV4-1 and TRBJ2-2; tentative D call: TRBD2 (7 bases). This CDR3 comprises 16 residues. The V gene's germline CDR1 is MGHRA and CDR2 YSYEKL. V lost 4 bases, J lost 4 bases, and 16 bases lay in between. The CDR3 DNA is TGCGCCAGCAGCCTCCCGGGGGGCGGGGTCACCGGGGAGCTGTTTTTT. Encoded protein: CASSLPGGGVTGELFF.

In regard to this clone: The same CDR3 also results from other DNA sequences found in this sample. The chain uses TRBV9 and TRBJ2-2; 7 nucleotides align to TRBD2. Germline CDR1 and CDR2: SGDLS and YYNGEE. V lost 4 bases, J lost 4 bases, and 7 bases stayed unmatched. The CDR3 loop spans 15 amino acids. The CDR3 spells CASSPWTSGTGELFF. The DNA for the CDR3 is TGTGCCAGCAGCCCATGGACTAGTGGCACCGGGGAGCTGTTTTTT.

This clone was observed once. This rearrangement joins TRBV18 to TRBJ2-7; possibly TRBD2 for D (6 bases). The CDR3 has 13 amino acids. Between the trimmed V and J ends, which lost 4 bases and 3 bases, there was a span of 10 bases. Germline CDR1 KGHSH, CDR2 LQKENI. CDR3 in amino acids: CASSLGTLYEQYF. CDR3 coding DNA: TGTGCCAGCTCACTGGGGACTCTCTACGAGCAGTACTTC.

The genes are TRBV5-8 and TRBJ1-3; D gene uncertain. The germline CDR1 and CDR2 sequences are SGHTS and YDEGEE. The CDR3 consists of 14 residues. V dropped 0 bases and J dropped 6 bases, with 10 bases sitting between them. Written as DNA, the CDR3 is TGTGCCAGCAGCTTGGTCAGCAGCGTAAACACCATATATTTT. Amino acid sequence: CASSLVSSVNTIYF.

The CDR3 sequence: CASSPDRGLGTQYF. The CDR3 DNA reads as TGTGCCAGCAGCCCTGACAGGGGGCTTGGGACCCAGTACTTC. The chain uses TRBV7-9 and TRBJ2-5; 10 nucleotides match TRBD1. The CDR3 extends over 14 amino acids. CDR1 is SEHNR and CDR2 is FQNEAQ in the germline V gene (reference sequence). V shed 5 bases, J shed 7 bases, and the junction held 7 bases outside the gene matches.

V gene TRBV13 combines with J gene TRBJ2-4, with 9 bases aligning to TRBD1. The CDR3 covers 15 residues. CDR1 and CDR2 (germline): PRHDT, FYEKMQ (reference sequence). J lost 3 bases, V lost 4 bases, and 4 bases had no gene match. The CDR3, as DNA: TGTGCCAGCAGCTCGGGACAGGGATTCAAAAACATTCAGTACTTC. Protein product: CASSSGQGFKNIQYF.

The rearrangement joins TRBV18 to TRBJ1-3, with D maybe TRBD1 (6 bases). The CDR3 runs 15 residues. Germline V gives CDR1 KGHSH, CDR2 LQKENI. V shed 6 bases and J shed 0 bases, with 12 bases lying between them. The CDR3 here is CASSRDRSSGNTIYF. CDR3 DNA: TGTGCCAGCTCGCGCGACAGGAGCTCTGGAAACACCATATATTTT.

This chain uses TRBV9 with TRBJ2-5; maybe TRBD1 (6 bases). The CDR3 consists of 14 residues. Trimming left V 4 bases short and J 5 bases short, with 15 bases between. CDR1 and CDR2 (germline): SGDLS, YYNGEE. The CDR3 spells CASSRTVGGETQYF. DNA of the CDR3: TGTGCCAGCAGCAGGACAGTGGGTGGGGAGACCCAGTACTTC.

The chain uses TRBV18 and TRBJ1-2; D is unresolved. Germline assignment: CDR1 KGHSH and CDR2 LQKENI. V lost 5 bases to trimming and J lost 6 bases, with 13 bases between them. CDR3 length: 13 amino acids. CDR3 protein: CASSYKKADGYTF. DNA of the CDR3: TGTGCCAGCTCATATAAAAAAGCGGATGGCTACACCTTC.

The J gene is TRBJ2-3, the V gene TRBV4-2; a weak D match, TRBD2 (5 bases). V lost 0 bases and J 6 bases, leaving 16 bases between the germline ends. CDR3 length: 16 residues. Germline V lookup: CDR1 LGHNA, CDR2 YNFKEQ. CDR3 sequence: CASSQEVRVASDTQYF. The CDR3 DNA reads TGTGCCAGCAGCCAAGAGGTGAGGGTAGCTAGTGATACGCAGTATTTT.